The source of this T cell receptor (beta chain) is a study of regulatory T cells in long-lasting Graves disease. Time point: newly diagnosed GD, antithyroid drugs for less than 3 months. PBMC RNA served as the TCR library source. Graves' disease diagnosis followed American Thyroid Association guidelines. Library construction for TCR beta used iRepertoire HTBI primers and Arm-PCR of CDR3 regions. Using its own MiXCR run on the multiplex PCR reads, TCRdb lists one record per CDR3 protein. Of 390,000 or so distinct CDR3 sequences in the sample, approximately 10% were seen once. CDR1 and CDR2 from the germline V gene are LGHDT and YNNKEL (reference sequence). Trimming left V 6 bases short and J 2 bases short, with 16 bases between. CDR3 length: 15 amino acids. These data are also associated with another study on T cells in Graves' hyperthyroidism and ophthalmopathy.

Sequencing was performed on peripheral blood mononuclear cells (PBMCs), taken at new diagnosis, from a patient treated with antithyroid drugs. The source of this sequence is a young woman with Graves disease. The chain couples TRBV3-1 to TRBJ1-1; D ambiguous. CDR3 sequence (DNA): TGTGCCAGCAGGCGCACTTCCCATCTTAACACTGAAGCTTTCTTT. As protein: CASRRTSHLNTEAFF.